The clone carrying this T cell receptor (beta chain) was picked up a small number of times. The data derive from a study of blood T cell repertoires in COVID-19. The V gene's germline CDR1 is SGDLS and CDR2 YYNGEE. Trimming at V came to 0 bases and at J to 9 bases, leaving 2 bases not matched to a gene. CDR3 size: 13 residues. The assay was immunoSEQ multiplex PCR, and TCRdb's table has in-frame clones only and misses some. The repertoire has some 54,000 clones, roughly four fifths of them found once; the top ten carry 6.5% to 8.5%. The receptor was isolated from a man between 65 and 85 years old with active COVID-19. This chain connects TRBV9 to TRBJ1-1; 10 nucleotides match TRBD1. The sequenced sample consisted of peripheral blood. CDR3 nucleotide sequence: TGTGCCAGCAGCGTAGGGACAGGGGGGAAAGCTTTCTTT. Translated, it gives CASSVGTGGKAFF.